One and the same sample provided the 27 T cell receptor beta chains below, sequenced in a study of T cell changes during pregnancy in multiple sclerosis (dated by TCRdb to between 2017 and 2020). Library preparation used the immunoSEQ multiplex PCR assay. The table was pulled from immuneACCESS by TCRdb, which kept in-frame rearrangements only. Such tables lose some clones; where checked, under half of the loss comes from unresolved V genes, and the rest has no known cause. Here the sample has roughly 32,000 clones; approximately 90% occur a single time. 3% to 4.5% of the sample lies in the top ten. The sequencing here drew on CD8+ T cells from peripheral blood mononuclear cells, taken in the third trimester of pregnancy. The source is a female donor with multiple sclerosis, enrolled in a pregnancy study.

The V call is TRBV5-1, the J call TRBJ1-4; D gene ambiguous. V was clipped by 0 bases and J by 0 bases, with 12 bases between them. Per germline, CDR1 SGHRS and CDR2 YFSETQ. There are 17 residues in the CDR3. The CDR3 sequence: CASSLDAGGATNEKLFF. CDR3 nucleotides: TGCGCCAGCAGCTTGGACGCGGGCGGAGCAACTAATGAAAAACTGTTTTTT. Variable domain in full (rest from reference TRBV5-1 and TRBJ1-4): KAGVTQTPRYLIKTRGQQVTLSCSPISGHRSVSWYQQTPGQGLQFLFEYFSETQRNKGNFPGRFSGRQFSNSRSEMNVSTLELGDSALYLCASSLDAGGATNEKLFFGSGTQLSVL.

The genes are TRBV18 and TRBJ1-1, with D tentatively TRBD1 (5 bases). CDR1 is KGHSH, CDR2 LQKENI, per germline. The CDR3 contains 15 residues. The germline V and J ends were trimmed by 3 bases and 0 bases, with 11 bases remaining between them. The CDR3 DNA sequence: TGTGCCAGCTCACCGGGGCAGCTTATGAACACTGAAGCTTTCTTT. This encodes CASSPGQLMNTEAFF. Using reference TRBV18 and TRBJ1-1 for the parts outside the CDR3, the full variable domain is NAGVMQNPRHLVRRRGQEARLRCSPMKGHSHVYWYRQLPEEGLKFMVYLQKENIIDESGMPKERFSAEFPKEGPSILRIQQVVRGDSAAYFCASSPGQLMNTEAFFGQGTRLTVV.

The rearrangement links TRBV5-1 to TRBJ1-1; D might be TRBD1 (6 bases). This CDR3 contains 15 residues. Trimming removed 4 bases from V and 1 base from J, with 14 bases in between. From germline, CDR1 is SGHRS and CDR2 YFSETQ. The CDR3 nucleotides are TGCGCCAGCAGCAGCACCGGGACACAGAACACTGAAGCTTTCTTT. This codes for CASSSTGTQNTEAFF.

The genes are TRBV5-1 and TRBJ2-7; 9 bases agree with TRBD1. Germline CDR1 reads SGHRS; CDR2 reads YFSETQ. This CDR3 spans 14 amino acids. J gave up 1 base and V 4 bases, and 3 bases lay outside the gene matches. The CDR3 sequence: CASSPTGGSYEQYF. As DNA, the CDR3 is TGCGCCAGCAGCCCGACAGGGGGTTCCTACGAGCAGTACTTC.

The chain joins TRBV19 to TRBJ1-4, with D perhaps TRBD1 (5 bases). The V end was cut by 7 bases, the J end by 7 bases, with 10 bases between. Germline assignment: CDR1 LNHDA and CDR2 SQIVND (reference sequence). The CDR3 runs to 12 residues. CDR3 coding DNA: TGTGCCAGTACCATGGGGGGTGAAAAACTGTTTTTT. It yields the protein CASTMGGEKLFF.

This clone was recorded once. The J gene is TRBJ2-5, the V gene TRBV9; 8 nucleotides agree with TRBD2. The CDR3 is 14 amino acids. The V gene end was trimmed by 3 bases and the J gene end by 5 bases; junction bases not matched to a gene: 6. Germline assignment: CDR1 SGDLS and CDR2 YYNGEE. The CDR3 loop is CASSGSGGPETQYF. CDR3 nucleotides: TGTGCCAGCAGCGGATCGGGGGGGCCGGAGACCCAGTACTTC.

CDR3 protein: CSDDRAINSPLHF. The CDR3 DNA is TGCAGCGATGACAGGGCGATTAATTCACCCCTCCACTTT. J is TRBJ1-6 and V is TRBV29-1, with TRBD1 identical over 7 bases. This CDR3 has 13 amino acids. CDR1 and CDR2 (germline): SQVTM, ANQGSEA. Trimming took 7 bases from V and 6 from J; bases not matched to a gene: 6.

The V and J genes are TRBV9 and TRBJ2-3; 7 bases line up with TRBD2. The CDR3 loop spans 16 amino acids. Germline V lookup: CDR1 SGDLS, CDR2 YYNGEE. The J segment lost 2 bases and the V segment lost 3 bases, leaving 9 bases of the junction unmatched. The CDR3 loop reads CASSGVASGSTDTQYF. Here the CDR3 DNA reads TGTGCCAGCAGCGGGGTCGCTAGCGGTTCCACAGATACGCAGTATTTT.

The chain combines TRBV10-3 with TRBJ1-1; 10 nucleotides align to TRBD1. The CDR3 length is 15 residues. With V trimmed by 4 bases and J by 3 bases, 5 bases remained unmatched. The germline V gene has CDR1 ENHRY and CDR2 SYGVKD. This CDR3 is CAISGGQGGDTEAFF. The CDR3 region has the DNA TGTGCCATCAGTGGCGGACAGGGGGGGGACACTGAAGCTTTCTTT.

This clone was seen just once. Written as DNA, the CDR3 is TGCGCCAGCAGCCAAGAGGGCGGGAGGACTGAAGCTTTCTTT. The encoded protein is CASSQEGGRTEAFF. This chain links TRBV4-1 with TRBJ1-1; D unclear. From germline, CDR1 is MGHRA and CDR2 YSYEKL. This CDR3 is 14 amino acids long. The V and J ends lost 0 bases and 5 bases respectively, with 10 bases between them.

This clone was seen more than once but under ten times. The chain employs TRBV6-4 and TRBJ2-3, with 10 bases fitting TRBD2. The ends lost 3 bases at V and 4 bases at J; junction bases unmatched: 4. The CDR3 totals 15 residues. Germline V gene data show CDR1 as MRHNA and CDR2 as SNTAGT. CDR3 in DNA: TGTGCCAGCAGTGAACAAGCGGGGGGGCCAGATACGCAGTATTTT. Translated, it gives CASSEQAGGPDTQYF.

V gene TRBV12-5 combines with J gene TRBJ1-2; tentatively, D is TRBD1 (5 bases). Germline V lookup: CDR1 LGHNT, CDR2 FRNRAP. V was cut by 5 bases and J by 4 bases, with 23 bases left in between. CDR3 length: 17 amino acids. CDR3 coding DNA: TGTGCTAGTGGTCCCACCTCTGACAGTAAGATTTCCTATGGCTACACCTTC. It specifies CASGPTSDSKISYGYTF.

The J gene is TRBJ1-1, the V gene TRBV28; perhaps TRBD1 as D (5 bases). The CDR3 runs to 13 residues. The V gene lost 5 bases and the J gene lost 6 bases, with 13 bases spanning the gap. From germline, CDR1 is MDHEN and CDR2 SYDVKM. CDR3 DNA sequence: TGTGCCAGCAGTGTCCGTGGGGCCGCTGAAGCTTTCTTT. This encodes CASSVRGAAEAFF.

V usage is TRBV13 and J usage is TRBJ2-3; 8 bases are shared with TRBD2. The CDR3 totals 23 residues. The V gene end was trimmed by 5 bases and the J gene end by 3 bases; junction bases not matched to a gene: 31. From germline, CDR1 is PRHDT and CDR2 FYEKMQ (reference sequence). The CDR3 spells CASSTRISWGPAGGPLMTDTQYF. The CDR3 bases are TGTGCCAGCAGCACACGAATTTCATGGGGCCCGGCGGGGGGTCCCTTGATGACAGATACGCAGTATTTT.

The CDR3 DNA reads as TGTGCCAGCAGCCACGAAGACAGTTACAATGAGCAGTTCTTC. It yields the protein CASSHEDSYNEQFF. J is TRBJ2-1 and V is TRBV4-2; possible D gene TRBD1, 5 bases. Germline assignment: CDR1 LGHNA and CDR2 YNFKEQ. The CDR3 is 14 residues long. Trimming stripped 3 bases from V and 4 bases from J, with 10 bases between.

The chain links TRBV15 to TRBJ2-5; 11 nucleotides match TRBD2. Per germline, CDR1 LNHNV and CDR2 YYDKDF (reference sequence). There are 16 residues in the CDR3. With 1 base clipped from V and 2 bases from J, the junction kept 3 bases outside the gene matches. The chain's CDR3 is CATSRALAGAQETQYF. The CDR3 DNA is TGTGCCACCAGCAGAGCACTAGCGGGGGCACAAGAGACCCAGTACTTC.

The rearrangement links TRBV5-5 to TRBJ1-5; TRBD1 matches at 8 bases. This CDR3 region has 16 residues. The V gene's germline CDR1 is SGHKS and CDR2 YYEKEE (reference sequence). The V and J ends lost 3 bases and 4 bases, in that order; junction bases with no gene match: 9. CDR3: CASSSLGQGVNQPQHF. The CDR3 bases are TGTGCCAGCAGCTCCTTAGGACAGGGCGTAAATCAGCCCCAGCATTTT.

The chain recombines TRBV2 with TRBJ2-5, with D perhaps TRBD1 (6 bases). This CDR3 spans 13 amino acids. Germline CDR1 SNHLY, CDR2 FYNNEI. V was clipped by 1 base and J by 4 bases, with 7 bases between them. This CDR3 reads CASSEVRGETQYF. The CDR3 nucleotides are TGTGCCAGCAGTGAAGTCAGGGGAGAGACCCAGTACTTC.

J is TRBJ2-3 and V is TRBV15, with 8 bases aligning to TRBD2. The CDR3 sequence is 15 residues long. CDR1 is LNHNV and CDR2 is YYDKDF in the germline V gene (reference sequence). Trimming cost V 4 bases and J 6 bases; bases outside gene matches: 9. Written as DNA, the CDR3 is TGTGCCACCAGCAATGACGGGGGGGCCGGGGATACGCAGTATTTT. Amino acids: CATSNDGGAGDTQYF.

V gene TRBV19 combines with J gene TRBJ2-7, with 8 bases lining up with TRBD1. V gave up 8 bases and J gave up 7 bases; unmatched junction bases: 13. Looked up from germline, CDR1 is LNHDA and CDR2 is SQIVND (reference sequence). The length of the CDR3 is 14 residues. The DNA of the CDR3 is TGTGCCAGTTCTGGGGTGGACAGGGAGAATGAGCAGTACTTC. Its protein product is CASSGVDRENEQYF.

The chain carries TRBV12-5 and TRBJ2-7; D remains ambiguous. Deletions cut 0 bases from V and 2 bases from J, with 2 bases between. Germline V CDR1 and CDR2: LGHNT, FRNRAP. The CDR3 length is 12 residues. CDR3 in DNA: TGTGCTAGTGGTTTGGTTACCTACGAGCAGTACTTC. As protein: CASGLVTYEQYF.

The sample holds one count of this clone. This sequence joins TRBV9 and TRBJ1-4; TRBD1 matches 8 bases. V was clipped by 4 bases and J by 8 bases; unmatched bases: 10. CDR1 SGDLS and CDR2 YYNGEE come from the germline V gene. The CDR3 totals 15 residues. This CDR3 reads CASSPRQGISEKLFF. The CDR3 nucleotides are TGTGCCAGCAGCCCCCGACAGGGGATAAGCGAAAAACTGTTTTTT. The full variable domain, in which reference TRBV9 and TRBJ1-4 provide the parts outside the CDR3, is DSGVTQTPKHLITATGQRVTLRCSPRSGDLSVYWYQQSLDQGLQFLIQYYNGEERAKGNILERFSAQQFPDLHSELNLSSLELGDSALYFCASSPRQGISEKLFFGSGTQLSVL.

The rearrangement links TRBV19 to TRBJ1-2; possible D gene TRBD1, 6 bases. V was pared by 2 bases and J by 4 bases, with 11 bases between. The CDR3 has 14 amino acids. CDR1 LNHDA and CDR2 SQIVND come from the germline V gene (reference sequence). This chain's CDR3 is CASSIRDTFYGYTF. The CDR3 nucleotides are TGTGCCAGTAGTATAAGGGACACCTTCTATGGCTACACCTTC.

V gene TRBV14 combines with J gene TRBJ1-1; 7 bases match TRBD1. Germline CDR1 reads SGHDN; CDR2 reads FVKESK. J lost 4 bases, V lost 3 bases, and 11 bases had no gene match. The CDR3 totals 16 residues. The CDR3 is CASSQYRGESSTEAFF. Here the CDR3 DNA reads TGTGCCAGCAGCCAGTACAGGGGAGAATCGAGCACTGAAGCTTTCTTT.

This clone has only one observation. The chain carries TRBV15 and TRBJ1-2; no firm D call. Per germline, CDR1 LNHNV and CDR2 YYDKDF (reference sequence). V lost 4 bases, J lost 4 bases, and 16 bases lay in between. CDR3 length: 15 amino acids. The DNA for the CDR3 is TGTGCCACCAGCACCAGCTCAGAGCCTAGCTATGGCTACACCTTC. It specifies CATSTSSEPSYGYTF.

V is TRBV11-2 and J is TRBJ2-3; D unresolved. The V end lost 1 base, the J end lost 4 bases, and 6 bases lay between the germline ends. CDR1 and CDR2 from the germline V gene are SGHAT and FQNNGV. There are 13 residues in the CDR3. Written as DNA, the CDR3 is TGTGCCAGCAGCTTAGCCGGGTCAGATACGCAGTATTTT. It codes for CASSLAGSDTQYF.

The chain carries TRBV19 and TRBJ2-5, with 9 bases fitting TRBD1. Germline CDR1 and CDR2: LNHDA and SQIVND (reference sequence). V lost 5 bases and J lost 5; bases outside the gene matches: 21. CDR3 length: 19 residues. CDR3 region: CASSPDSEYGTGKVETQYF. DNA of the CDR3: TGTGCCAGTAGTCCTGATTCGGAATATGGGACAGGGAAGGTGGAGACCCAGTACTTC.